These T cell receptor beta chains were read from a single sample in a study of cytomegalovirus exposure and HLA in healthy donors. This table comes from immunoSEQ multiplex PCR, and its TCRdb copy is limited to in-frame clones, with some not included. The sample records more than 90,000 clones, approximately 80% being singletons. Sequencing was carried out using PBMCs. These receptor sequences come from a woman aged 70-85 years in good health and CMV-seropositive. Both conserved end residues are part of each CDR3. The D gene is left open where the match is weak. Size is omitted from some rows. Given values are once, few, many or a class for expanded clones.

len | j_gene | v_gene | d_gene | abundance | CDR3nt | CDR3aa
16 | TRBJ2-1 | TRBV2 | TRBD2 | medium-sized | TGTGCCAGCAGTGAAGAGGGACTACCGTTCTACAATGAGCAGTTCTTC | CASSEEGLPFYNEQFF
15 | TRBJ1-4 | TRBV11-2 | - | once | TGTGCCAGCAGCGCCTCTCAGGGGAAGAATGAAAAACTGTTTTTT | CASSASQGKNEKLFF
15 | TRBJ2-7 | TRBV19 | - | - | TGTGCCAGTAGTATAGACCACAGGAAAGACTACGAGCAGTACTTC | CASSIDHRKDYEQYF
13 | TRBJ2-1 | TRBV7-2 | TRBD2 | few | TGTGCCAGCAGCTCCCTAGCGGGAGATGTGCAGTTCTTC | CASSSLAGDVQFF
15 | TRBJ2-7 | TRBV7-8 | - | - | TGTGCCAGCAGCTTAAGGAGGGCTCCCGCGGACGAGCAGTACTTC | CASSLRRAPADEQYF
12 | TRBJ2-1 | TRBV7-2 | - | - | TGTGCCAGCAGCTTAGACTCTGGTCGGCAGTTCTTC | CASSLDSGRQFF
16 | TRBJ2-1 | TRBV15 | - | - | TGTGCCACCAGCAGAGATCAACAGGGATACTACAATGAGCAGTTCTTC | CATSRDQQGYYNEQFF
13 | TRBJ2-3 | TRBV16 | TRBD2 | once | TGTGCCAGCAGACCTCGGGGGGTGGATACGCAGTATTTT | CASRPRGVDTQYF
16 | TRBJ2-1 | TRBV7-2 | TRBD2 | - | TGTGCCAGCAGCTTGGCGGGAGAGCGTCGAATGAATGAGCAGTTCTTC | CASSLAGERRMNEQFF
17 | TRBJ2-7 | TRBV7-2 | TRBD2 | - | TGTGCCAGCAGCTTAGTTGTGACTAGCGGGAGGTTAGGGGAGCAGTACTTC | CASSLVVTSGRLGEQYF
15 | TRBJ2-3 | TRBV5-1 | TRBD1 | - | TGCGCCAGCAGCTTGGCCGACAGGGGCACAGATACGCAGTATTTT | CASSLADRGTDTQYF
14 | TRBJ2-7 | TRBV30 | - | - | TGTGCCTGGAACAGAGGACAGAGCTCCTACGAGCAGTACTTC | CAWNRGQSSYEQYF
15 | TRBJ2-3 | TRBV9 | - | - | TGTGCCAGCAGCGGGACTTTAGTGGGCACAGATACGCAGTATTTT | CASSGTLVGTDTQYF
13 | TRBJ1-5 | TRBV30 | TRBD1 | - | TGTGCCTGGAGTGTAACAGGGGCGCAGCCCCAGCATTTT | CAWSVTGAQPQHF
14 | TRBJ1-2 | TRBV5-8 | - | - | TGTGCCAGCAGCTTCCAGGACACGGTCGGGGGCTACACCTTC | CASSFQDTVGGYTF
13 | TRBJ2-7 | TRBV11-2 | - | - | TGTGCCAGCAGCTTGGGCAGCTCCTACGAGCAGTACTTC | CASSLGSSYEQYF
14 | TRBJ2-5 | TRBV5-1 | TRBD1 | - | TGCGCCAGCAGCTTGACAGGGGGCGGAGAGACCCAGTACTTC | CASSLTGGGETQYF
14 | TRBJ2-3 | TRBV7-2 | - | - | TGTGCCAGCAGCTTAGCGACTAGCACAGATACGCAGTATTTT | CASSLATSTDTQYF
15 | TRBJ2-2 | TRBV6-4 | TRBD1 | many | TGTGCCAGCAGTGACGGGACAGGAGGAACCGGGGAGCTGTTTTTT | CASSDGTGGTGELFF
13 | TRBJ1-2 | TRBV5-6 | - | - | TGTGCCAGCAGCTTGGGGGGGGACTATGGCTACACCTTC | CASSLGGDYGYTF
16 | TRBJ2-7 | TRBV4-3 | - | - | TGCGCCAGCAGCCAAGATGTTGGGGGCAGCTCCTACGAGCAGTACTTC | CASSQDVGGSSYEQYF
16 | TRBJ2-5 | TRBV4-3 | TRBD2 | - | TGCGCCAGCAGCCAAGGGGGGACTAGCGGGACGGAGACCCAGTACTTC | CASSQGGTSGTETQYF
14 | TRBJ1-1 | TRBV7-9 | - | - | TGTGCCAGCAGCTTAGCAGGGGCGAACACTGAAGCTTTCTTT | CASSLAGANTEAFF
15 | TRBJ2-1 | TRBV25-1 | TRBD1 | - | TGTGCCAGCAGTGAGCCTCGGACAGGGGGCAATGAGCAGTTCTTC | CASSEPRTGGNEQFF
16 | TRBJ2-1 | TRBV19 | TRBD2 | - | TGTGCCAGTAGTATCCGCGGACTAGCGGGTAACAATGAGCAGTTCTTC | CASSIRGLAGNNEQFF
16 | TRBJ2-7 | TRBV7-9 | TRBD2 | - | TGTTCCAGCAGCTTACTCTCTAGGACTAGCGAGCACGAGCAGTACTTC | CSSSLLSRTSEHEQYF
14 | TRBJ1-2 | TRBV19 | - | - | TGTGCCAGTAGTATTACGGGGGGCAAAGGAGGCTACACCTTC | CASSITGGKGGYTF
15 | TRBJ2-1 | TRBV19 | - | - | TGTGCCAGTAGTGCGCCCAGGGAACGGGACAATGAGCAGTTCTTC | CASSAPRERDNEQFF
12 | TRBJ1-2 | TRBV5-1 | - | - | TGCGCCAGCAGCTCGGGGTCCTCTGGCTACACCTTC | CASSSGSSGYTF
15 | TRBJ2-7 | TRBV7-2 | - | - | TGTGCCAGCAGCTTAGCCAGCGGAGGCCTCTACGAGCAGTACTTC | CASSLASGGLYEQYF
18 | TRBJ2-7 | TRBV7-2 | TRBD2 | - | TGTGCCAGCAGCTTAGCGCCTTGGACTAGCGGGGACATCTCCGAGCAGTACTTC | CASSLAPWTSGDISEQYF